The present T cell receptor beta chain was sequenced within a study of blood T cell repertoires in COVID-19. Study in general: From T cells, B-cell-depleted T cells, or PBMCs came the material, which was cDNA or gDNA.

Sequencing was performed with immunoSEQ multiplex PCR; in TCRdb, only in-frame clones are kept and a portion is missing. The sample has roughly 100,000 clones, 84% seen once. Germline V CDR1 and CDR2: GTSNPN, SVGIG (reference sequence). This CDR3 region has 16 residues. J was trimmed by 1 base and V by 0 bases; bases with no gene match: 5. The specimen was peripheral blood. This chain uses TRBV30 with TRBJ2-3, with 9 bases aligning to TRBD2. The clonotype was recovered from a human donor in a cohort sampled during active COVID-19. As DNA, the CDR3 is TGTGCCTGGAGTGTATTCCCTAGCGGGGGCACAGATACGCAGTATTTT. The encoded protein is CAWSVFPSGGTDTQYF.